This T cell receptor (beta chain) stems from a study of CD8 T cells in Susac syndrome. Study conclusions and caveats: The study admitted that it had a relatively small number of individuals in its TCR sequencing and HLA analysis.

This clonotype showed up just once. The antigen is unknown. Reverse transcription of about 0.5 to 1 ug RNA was carried out with random hexamers. Amplification of TCR beta CDR3 was carried out by immunoSEQ multiplex PCR, which covered 54 Vbeta and 13 Jbeta segments. TCRdb used MiXCR to reprocess the immunoSEQ multiplex PCR reads, holding one entry per CDR3 protein. The sample holds fewer than 150,000 distinct CDR3 sequences; roughly 94% are singletons and the top ten take approximately 0.3%. The clonotype originates from a human donor in good health. The source material was CD8+ T cells from PBMCs.

The CDR3 DNA is TGTGCCAGCAGTTACTTCAACGCGCGTGGTACGCAGTATTTT. Amino acid sequence: CASSYFNARGTQYF. The V gene is TRBV6-5, the J gene TRBJ2-3; D is unresolved. V was pared by 1 base and J by 8 bases, with 13 bases between. This CDR3 has 14 amino acids. Germline CDR1 reads MNHEY; CDR2 reads SVGAGI.